This is a list of T cell receptor beta chains from one sample in a study of shared clonotypes between healthy human individuals. Generated by immunoSEQ multiplex PCR, the TCRdb table keeps only in-frame clones and is missing some. The table shows some 2 million clones, with 85% to 95% occurring only once. Sequences were obtained from naive CD8+ T cells sorted from blood. The origin of the receptors is a young man in good health. Both conserved end residues are part of each CDR3. Each record gives: D gene, V gene, clone size, CDR3 protein. The D gene is left open where the match is weak. Some rows have no size entry. The others give once, few or many, or a class for an expanded clone.

>-|TRBV6-6|-
CASSRQSLSYEQYF
>-|TRBV27|-
CASSMTAYPGNTIYF
>TRBD1|TRBV7-9|-
CASSPVGQSNQPQHF
>-|TRBV29-1|once
CSVVRGGTQYF
>-|TRBV10-1|-
CASSVGANTGELFF
>-|TRBV7-8|-
CASSLPRASGGHDDHEQYF
>-|TRBV5-1|once
CASSLLPDAGSQPQHF
>-|TRBV5-1|once
CASSLSGLGAYEQYF
>-|TRBV4-3|-
CASSQDRGRGYEQYF
>TRBD2|TRBV27|-
CASSLAGSFYEQYF
>TRBD2|TRBV15|-
CATSLAGATYQETQYF
>-|TRBV29-1|-
CSVHGDTQYF
>-|TRBV30|-
CAWIAANTGELFF
>-|TRBV6-1|-
CASSEDGTYNEQFF
>-|TRBV29-1|-
CSVEGASPREWNNEQFF
>TRBD1|TRBV5-6|-
CASSLGRDRGKKKDEQYF
>-|TRBV29-1|-
CSVVGTKYNEQFF
>-|TRBV4-1|-
CASSQGGTGYTGELFF
>-|TRBV28|-
CASSTRALEVNTEAFF
>-|TRBV4-1|-
CASSHVFLAATNEKLFF
>TRBD1|TRBV11-2|once
CASSLAGTGAAYEQYF
>TRBD2|TRBV19|-
CASSWTSGGGYNEQFF
>-|TRBV6-5|-
CASSEDSSYEQYF
>TRBD1|TRBV27|once
CASTPFGQENTGELFF
>TRBD1|TRBV7-6|-
CASSSPGTGGYNEQFF
>-|TRBV7-9|-
CASSPIRTGTIDTQYF